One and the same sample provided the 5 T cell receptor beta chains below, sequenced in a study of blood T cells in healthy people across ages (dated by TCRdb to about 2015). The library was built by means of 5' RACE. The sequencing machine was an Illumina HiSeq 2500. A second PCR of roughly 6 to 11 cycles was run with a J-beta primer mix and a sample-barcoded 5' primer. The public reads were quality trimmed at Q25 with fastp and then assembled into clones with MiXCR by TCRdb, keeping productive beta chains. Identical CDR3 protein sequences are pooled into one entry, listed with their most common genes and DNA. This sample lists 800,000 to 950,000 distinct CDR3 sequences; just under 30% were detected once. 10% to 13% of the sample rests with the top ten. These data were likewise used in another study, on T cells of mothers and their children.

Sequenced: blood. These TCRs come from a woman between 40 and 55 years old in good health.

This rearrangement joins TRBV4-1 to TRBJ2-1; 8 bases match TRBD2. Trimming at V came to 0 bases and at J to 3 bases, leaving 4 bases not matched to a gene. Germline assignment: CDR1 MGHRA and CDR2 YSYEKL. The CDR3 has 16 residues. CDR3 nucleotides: TGCGCCAGCAGCCAAGAATCAGCGGGGGACTACAATGAGCAGTTCTTC. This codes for CASSQESAGDYNEQFF.

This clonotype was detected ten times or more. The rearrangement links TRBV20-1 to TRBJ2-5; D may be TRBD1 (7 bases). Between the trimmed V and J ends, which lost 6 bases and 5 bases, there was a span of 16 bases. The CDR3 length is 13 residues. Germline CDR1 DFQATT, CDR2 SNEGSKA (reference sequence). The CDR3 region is CSATRRGQETQYF. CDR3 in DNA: TGCAGTGCAACGCGGAGGGGACAGGAGACCCAGTACTTC.

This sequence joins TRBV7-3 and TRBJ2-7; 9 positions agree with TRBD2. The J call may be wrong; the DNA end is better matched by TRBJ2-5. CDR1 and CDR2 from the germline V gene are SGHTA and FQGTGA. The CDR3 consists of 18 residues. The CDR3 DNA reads TGTGCCAGCAGCTTAATCGCCGGAGCGGGAGGACCTGGGGGGACCCAGTACTTC. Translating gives CASSLIAGAGGPGGTQYF.

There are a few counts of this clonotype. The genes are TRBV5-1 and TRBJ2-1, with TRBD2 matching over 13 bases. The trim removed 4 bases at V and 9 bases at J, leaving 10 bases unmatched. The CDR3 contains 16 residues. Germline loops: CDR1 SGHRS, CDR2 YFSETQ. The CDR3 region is CASSRTSGGDRGEQFF. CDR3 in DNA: TGCGCCAGCAGCAGGACTAGCGGGGGAGACCGGGGTGAGCAGTTCTTC. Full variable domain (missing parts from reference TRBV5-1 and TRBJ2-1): KAGVTQTPRYLIKTRGQQVTLSCSPISGHRSVSWYQQTPGQGLQFLFEYFSETQRNKGNFPGRFSGRQFSNSRSEMNVSTLELGDSALYLCASSRTSGGDRGEQFFGPGTRLTVL.

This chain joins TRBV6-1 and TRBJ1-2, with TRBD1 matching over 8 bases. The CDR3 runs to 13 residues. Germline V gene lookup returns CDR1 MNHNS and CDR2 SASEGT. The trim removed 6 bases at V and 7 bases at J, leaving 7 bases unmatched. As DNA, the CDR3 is TGTGCCAGCAGGGTAGGACAGGGCTCTGGCTACACCTTC. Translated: CASRVGQGSGYTF.